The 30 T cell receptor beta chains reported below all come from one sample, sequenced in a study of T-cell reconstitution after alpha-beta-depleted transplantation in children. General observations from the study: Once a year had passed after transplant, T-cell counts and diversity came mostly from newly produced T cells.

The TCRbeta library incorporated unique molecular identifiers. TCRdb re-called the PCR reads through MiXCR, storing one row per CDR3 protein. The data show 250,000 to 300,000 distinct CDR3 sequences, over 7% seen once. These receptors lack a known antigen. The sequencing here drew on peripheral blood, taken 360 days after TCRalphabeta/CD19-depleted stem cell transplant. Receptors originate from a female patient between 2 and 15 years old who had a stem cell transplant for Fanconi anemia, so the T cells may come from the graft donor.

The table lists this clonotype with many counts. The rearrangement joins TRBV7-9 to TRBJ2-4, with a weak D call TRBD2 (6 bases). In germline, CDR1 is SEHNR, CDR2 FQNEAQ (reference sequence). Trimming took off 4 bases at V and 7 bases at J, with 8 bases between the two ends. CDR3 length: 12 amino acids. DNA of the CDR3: TGTGCCAGCAGCTCGGGGGAGAACATTCAGTACTTC. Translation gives CASSSGENIQYF.

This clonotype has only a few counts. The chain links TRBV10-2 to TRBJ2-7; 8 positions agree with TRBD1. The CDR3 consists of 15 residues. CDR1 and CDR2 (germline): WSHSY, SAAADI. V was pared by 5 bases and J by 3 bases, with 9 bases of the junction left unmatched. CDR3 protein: CASSPQGAIRYEQYF. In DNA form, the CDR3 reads TGCGCCAGCAGTCCTCAGGGGGCGATTCGCTACGAGCAGTACTTC.

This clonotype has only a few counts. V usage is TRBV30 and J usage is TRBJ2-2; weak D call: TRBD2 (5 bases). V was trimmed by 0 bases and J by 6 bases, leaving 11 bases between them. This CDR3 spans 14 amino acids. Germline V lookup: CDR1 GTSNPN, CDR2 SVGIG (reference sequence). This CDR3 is CAWSVEWRSGELFF. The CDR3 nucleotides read TGTGCCTGGAGTGTTGAATGGAGGTCCGGGGAGCTGTTTTTT.

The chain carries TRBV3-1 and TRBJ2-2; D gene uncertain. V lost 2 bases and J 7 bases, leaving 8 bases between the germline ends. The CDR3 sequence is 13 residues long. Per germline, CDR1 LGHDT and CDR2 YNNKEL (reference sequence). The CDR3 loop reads CASSQSPSGELFF. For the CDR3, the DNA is TGTGCCAGCAGCCAATCCCCGAGCGGGGAGCTGTTTTTT. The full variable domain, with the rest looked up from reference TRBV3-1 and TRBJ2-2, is DTAVSQTPKYLVTQMGNDKSIKCEQNLGHDTMYWYKQDSKKFLKIMFSYNNKELIINETVPNRFSPKSPDKAHLNLHINSLELGDSAVYFCASSQSPSGELFFGEGSRLTVL.

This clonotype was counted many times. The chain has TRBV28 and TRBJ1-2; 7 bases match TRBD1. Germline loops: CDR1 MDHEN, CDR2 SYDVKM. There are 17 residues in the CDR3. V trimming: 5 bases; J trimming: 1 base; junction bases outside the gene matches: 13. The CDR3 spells CASSRPGTARYNYGYTF. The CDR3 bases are TGTGCCAGCAGTCGTCCCGGGACAGCGCGTTATAACTATGGCTACACCTTC.

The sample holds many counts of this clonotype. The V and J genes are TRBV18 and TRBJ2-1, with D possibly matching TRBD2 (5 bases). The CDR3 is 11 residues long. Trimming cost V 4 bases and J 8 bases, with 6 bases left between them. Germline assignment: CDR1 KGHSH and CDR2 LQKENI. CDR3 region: CASSRTYEQFF. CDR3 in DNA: TGTGCCAGCTCACGGACTTATGAGCAGTTCTTC.

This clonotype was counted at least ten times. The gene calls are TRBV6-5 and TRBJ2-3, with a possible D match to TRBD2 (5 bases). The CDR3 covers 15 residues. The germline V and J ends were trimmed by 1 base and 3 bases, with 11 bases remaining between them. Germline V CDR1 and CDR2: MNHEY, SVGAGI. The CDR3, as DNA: TGTGCCAGCAGTTACTTCGGGGAAGGGACAGATACGCAGTATTTT. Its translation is CASSYFGEGTDTQYF.

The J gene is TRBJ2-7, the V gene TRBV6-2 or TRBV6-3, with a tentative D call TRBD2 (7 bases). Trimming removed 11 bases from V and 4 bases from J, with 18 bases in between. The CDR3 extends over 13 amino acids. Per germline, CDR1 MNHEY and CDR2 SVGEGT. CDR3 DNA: TGTGCCGCCCGGGGGGCTAGCGGTTACGAGCAGTACTTC. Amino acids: CAARGASGYEQYF.

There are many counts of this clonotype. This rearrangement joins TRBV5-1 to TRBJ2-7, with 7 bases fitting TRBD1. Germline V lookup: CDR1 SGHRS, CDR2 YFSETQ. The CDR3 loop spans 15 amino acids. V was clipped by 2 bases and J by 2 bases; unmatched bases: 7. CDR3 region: CASSFRDRAPYEQYF. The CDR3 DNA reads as TGCGCCAGCAGCTTTCGAGACAGGGCCCCCTACGAGCAGTACTTC.

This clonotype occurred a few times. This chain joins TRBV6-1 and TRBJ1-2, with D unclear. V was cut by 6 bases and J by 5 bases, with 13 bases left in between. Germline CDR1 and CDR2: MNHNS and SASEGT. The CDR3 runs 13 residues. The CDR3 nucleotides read TGTGCCAGCAGCGATGGGGTTCCGTATGGCTACACCTTC. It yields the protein CASSDGVPYGYTF.

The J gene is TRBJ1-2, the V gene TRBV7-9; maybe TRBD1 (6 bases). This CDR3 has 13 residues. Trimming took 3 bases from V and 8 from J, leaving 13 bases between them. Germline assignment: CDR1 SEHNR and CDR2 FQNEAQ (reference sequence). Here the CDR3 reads CASSLPGAEGYTF. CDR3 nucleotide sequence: TGTGCCAGCAGCTTGCCGGGGGCGGAGGGCTACACCTTC.

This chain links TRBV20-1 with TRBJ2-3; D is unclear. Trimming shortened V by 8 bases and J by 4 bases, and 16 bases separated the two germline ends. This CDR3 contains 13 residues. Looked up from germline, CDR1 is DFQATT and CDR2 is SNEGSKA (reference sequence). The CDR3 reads CSKSVLEADTQYF. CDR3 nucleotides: TGCAGTAAAAGCGTGTTGGAAGCAGATACGCAGTATTTT.

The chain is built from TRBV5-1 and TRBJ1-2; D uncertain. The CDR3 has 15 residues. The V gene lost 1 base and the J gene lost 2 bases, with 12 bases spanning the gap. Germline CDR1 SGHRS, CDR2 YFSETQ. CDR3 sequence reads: CASSLWQNPNYGYTF. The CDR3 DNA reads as TGCGCCAGCAGCTTGTGGCAAAACCCGAACTATGGCTACACCTTC.

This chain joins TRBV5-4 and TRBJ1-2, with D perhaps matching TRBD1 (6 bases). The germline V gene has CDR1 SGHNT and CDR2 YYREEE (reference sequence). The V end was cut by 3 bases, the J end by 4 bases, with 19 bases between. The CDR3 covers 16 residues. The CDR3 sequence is CASSYDRRGTSYGYTF. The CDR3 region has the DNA TGTGCCAGCAGCTATGACAGGAGGGGTACCTCCTATGGCTACACCTTC.

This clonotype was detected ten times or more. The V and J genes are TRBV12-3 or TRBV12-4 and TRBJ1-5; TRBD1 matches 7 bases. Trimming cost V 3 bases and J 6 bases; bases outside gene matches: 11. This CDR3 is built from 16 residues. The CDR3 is CASSLGGYRGIQPQHF. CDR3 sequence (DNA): TGTGCCAGCAGTTTGGGCGGGTACAGGGGAATTCAGCCCCAGCATTTT.

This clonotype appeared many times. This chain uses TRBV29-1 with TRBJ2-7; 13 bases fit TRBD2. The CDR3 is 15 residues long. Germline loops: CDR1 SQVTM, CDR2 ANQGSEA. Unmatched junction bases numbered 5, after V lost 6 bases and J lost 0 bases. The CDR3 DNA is TGCAGCGTCCTGGGACTAGCGGGAAGCTCCTACGAGCAGTACTTC. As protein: CSVLGLAGSSYEQYF.

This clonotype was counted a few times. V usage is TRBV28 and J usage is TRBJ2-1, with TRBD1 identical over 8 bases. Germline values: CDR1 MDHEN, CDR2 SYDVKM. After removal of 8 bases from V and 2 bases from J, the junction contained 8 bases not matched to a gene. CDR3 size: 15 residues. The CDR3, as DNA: TGTGCCAGCTGCGAGGGACAGGCTCCCTACAATGAGCAGTTCTTC. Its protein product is CASCEGQAPYNEQFF. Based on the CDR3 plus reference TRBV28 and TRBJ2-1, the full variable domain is DVKVTQSSRYLVKRTGEKVFLECVQDMDHENMFWYRQDPGLGLRLIYFSYDVKMKEKGDIPEGYSVSREKKERFSLILESASTNQTSMYLCASCEGQAPYNEQFFGPGTRLTVL.

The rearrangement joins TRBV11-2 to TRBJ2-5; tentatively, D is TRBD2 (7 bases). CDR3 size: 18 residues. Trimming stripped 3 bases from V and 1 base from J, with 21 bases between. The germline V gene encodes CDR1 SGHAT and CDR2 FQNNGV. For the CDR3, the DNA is TGTGCCAGCAGCTTTTCGAGGGGGGGCCCACTACCCCAAGAGACCCAGTACTTC. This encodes CASSFSRGGPLPQETQYF.

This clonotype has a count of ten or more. The CDR3 reads CATSRERGGYNEQFF. The CDR3 DNA reads as TGTGCCACCAGCAGGGAGCGGGGGGGTTACAATGAGCAGTTCTTC. This chain links TRBV15 with TRBJ2-1, with 10 nucleotides matching TRBD2. The CDR3 extends over 15 amino acids. V lost 3 bases, J lost 4 bases, and 3 bases stayed unmatched. Germline-derived CDR1 and CDR2 are LNHNV and YYDKDF (reference sequence).

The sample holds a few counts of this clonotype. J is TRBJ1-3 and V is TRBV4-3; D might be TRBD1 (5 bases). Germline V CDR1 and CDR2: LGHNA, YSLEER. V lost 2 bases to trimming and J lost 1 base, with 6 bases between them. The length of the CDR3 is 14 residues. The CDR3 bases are TGCGCCAGCAGCCAACAGGGTTCTGGAAACACCATATATTTT. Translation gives CASSQQGSGNTIYF.

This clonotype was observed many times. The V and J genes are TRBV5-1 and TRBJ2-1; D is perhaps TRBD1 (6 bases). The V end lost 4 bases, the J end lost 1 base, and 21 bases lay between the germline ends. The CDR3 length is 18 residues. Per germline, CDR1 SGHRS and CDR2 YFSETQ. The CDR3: CASSGMDRLIDSYNEQFF. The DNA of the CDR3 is TGCGCCAGCAGCGGAATGGACAGACTTATTGATTCCTACAATGAGCAGTTCTTC. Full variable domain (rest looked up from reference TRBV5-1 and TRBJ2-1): KAGVTQTPRYLIKTRGQQVTLSCSPISGHRSVSWYQQTPGQGLQFLFEYFSETQRNKGNFPGRFSGRQFSNSRSEMNVSTLELGDSALYLCASSGMDRLIDSYNEQFFGPGTRLTVL.

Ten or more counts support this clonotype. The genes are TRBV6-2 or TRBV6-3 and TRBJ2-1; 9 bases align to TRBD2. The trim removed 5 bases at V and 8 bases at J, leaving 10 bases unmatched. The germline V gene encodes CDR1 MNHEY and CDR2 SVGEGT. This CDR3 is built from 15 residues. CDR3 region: CASSTYPSGVDEQFF. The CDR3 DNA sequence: TGTGCCAGCAGTACCTACCCTAGCGGGGTCGATGAGCAGTTCTTC.

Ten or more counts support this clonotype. DNA for the CDR3: TGTGCCAGCAGTCCGGACATTAATCAGCCCCAGCATTTT. Residues: CASSPDINQPQHF. The rearrangement uses TRBV12-3 or TRBV12-4 and TRBJ1-5; tentative D call: TRBD1 (5 bases). Deletions cut 5 bases from V and 4 bases from J, with 9 bases between. The length of the CDR3 is 13 residues.

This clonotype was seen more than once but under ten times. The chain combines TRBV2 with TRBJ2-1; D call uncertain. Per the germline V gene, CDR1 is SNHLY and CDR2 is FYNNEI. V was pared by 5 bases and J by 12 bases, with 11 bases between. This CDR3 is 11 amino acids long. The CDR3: CASSRREWQFF. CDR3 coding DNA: TGTGCCAGCAGTCGAAGGGAATGGCAGTTCTTC.

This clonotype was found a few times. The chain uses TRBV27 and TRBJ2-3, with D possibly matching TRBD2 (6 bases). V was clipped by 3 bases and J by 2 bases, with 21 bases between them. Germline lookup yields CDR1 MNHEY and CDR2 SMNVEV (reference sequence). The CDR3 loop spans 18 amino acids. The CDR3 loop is CASSFLPSGRVFTDTQYF. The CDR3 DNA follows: TGTGCCAGCAGTTTTCTCCCCAGCGGGCGAGTTTTCACAGATACGCAGTATTTT.

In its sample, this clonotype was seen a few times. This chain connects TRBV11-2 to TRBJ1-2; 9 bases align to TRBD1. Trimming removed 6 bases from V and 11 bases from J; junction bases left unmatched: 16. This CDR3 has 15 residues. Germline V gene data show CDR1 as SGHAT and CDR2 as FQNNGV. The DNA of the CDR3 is TGTGCCAGCAGTTTATACAGGGGGCCGATAAGAGGATACACCTTC. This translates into CASSLYRGPIRGYTF.

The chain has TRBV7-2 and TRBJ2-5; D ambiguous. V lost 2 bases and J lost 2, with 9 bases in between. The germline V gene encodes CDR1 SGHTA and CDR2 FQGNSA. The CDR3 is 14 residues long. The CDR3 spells CASSLLRFQETQYF. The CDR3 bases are TGTGCCAGCAGCTTATTGAGGTTTCAAGAGACCCAGTACTTC.

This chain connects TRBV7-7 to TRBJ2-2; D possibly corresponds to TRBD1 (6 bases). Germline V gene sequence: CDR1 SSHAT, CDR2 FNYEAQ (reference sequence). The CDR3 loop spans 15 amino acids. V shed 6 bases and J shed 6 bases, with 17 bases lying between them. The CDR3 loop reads CASSPRDKGSGELFF. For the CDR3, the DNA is TGTGCCAGCAGTCCCCGGGACAAAGGTTCCGGGGAGCTGTTTTTT.

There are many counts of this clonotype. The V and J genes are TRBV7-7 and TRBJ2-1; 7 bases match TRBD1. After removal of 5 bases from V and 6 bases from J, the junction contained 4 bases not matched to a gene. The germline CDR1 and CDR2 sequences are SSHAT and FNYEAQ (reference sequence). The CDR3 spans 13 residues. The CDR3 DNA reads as TGTGCCAGCAGCCCCCAGGGGGTCAATGAGCAGTTCTTC. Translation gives CASSPQGVNEQFF.

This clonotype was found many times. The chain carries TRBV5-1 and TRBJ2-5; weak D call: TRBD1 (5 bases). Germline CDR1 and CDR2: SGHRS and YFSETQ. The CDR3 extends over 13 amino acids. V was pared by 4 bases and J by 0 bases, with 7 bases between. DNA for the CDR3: TGCGCCAGCAGCAAGGGGAACCAAGAGACCCAGTACTTC. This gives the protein CASSKGNQETQYF. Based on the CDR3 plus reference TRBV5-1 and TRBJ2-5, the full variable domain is KAGVTQTPRYLIKTRGQQVTLSCSPISGHRSVSWYQQTPGQGLQFLFEYFSETQRNKGNFPGRFSGRQFSNSRSEMNVSTLELGDSALYLCASSKGNQETQYFGPGTRLLVL.